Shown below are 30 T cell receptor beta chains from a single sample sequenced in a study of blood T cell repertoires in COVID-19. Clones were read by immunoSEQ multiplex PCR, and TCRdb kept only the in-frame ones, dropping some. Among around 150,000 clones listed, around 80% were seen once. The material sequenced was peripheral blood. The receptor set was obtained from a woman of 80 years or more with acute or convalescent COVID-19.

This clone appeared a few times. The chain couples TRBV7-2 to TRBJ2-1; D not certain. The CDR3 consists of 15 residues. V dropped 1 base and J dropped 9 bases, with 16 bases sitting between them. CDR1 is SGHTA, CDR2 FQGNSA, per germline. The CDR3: CASSLGVARGSEQFF. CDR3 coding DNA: TGTGCCAGCAGCTTAGGGGTGGCTAGAGGTAGTGAGCAGTTCTTC.

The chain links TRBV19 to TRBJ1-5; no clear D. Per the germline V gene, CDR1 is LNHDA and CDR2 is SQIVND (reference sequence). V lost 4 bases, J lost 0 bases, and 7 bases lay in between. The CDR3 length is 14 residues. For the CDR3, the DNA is TGTGCCAGTAGTAGAACTAATAGCAATCAGCCCCAGCATTTT. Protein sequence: CASSRTNSNQPQHF.

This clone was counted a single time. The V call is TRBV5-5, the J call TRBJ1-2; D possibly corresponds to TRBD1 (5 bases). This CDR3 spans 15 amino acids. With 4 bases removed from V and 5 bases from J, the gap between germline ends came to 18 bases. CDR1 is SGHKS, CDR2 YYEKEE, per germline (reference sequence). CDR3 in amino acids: CASSPEGAKPYGYTF. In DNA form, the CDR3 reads TGTGCCAGCAGCCCAGAAGGGGCAAAACCTTATGGCTACACCTTC.

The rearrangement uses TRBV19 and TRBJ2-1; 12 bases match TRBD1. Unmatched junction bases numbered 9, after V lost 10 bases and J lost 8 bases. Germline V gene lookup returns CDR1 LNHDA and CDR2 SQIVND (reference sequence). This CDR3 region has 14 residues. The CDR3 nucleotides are TGTGCCACCACCGGGACAGGGGGCATCTATGAGCAGTTCTTC. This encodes CATTGTGGIYEQFF. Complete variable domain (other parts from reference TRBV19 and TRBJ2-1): DGGITQSPKYLFRKEGQNVTLSCEQNLNHDAMYWYRQDPGQGLRLIYYSQIVNDFQKGDIAEGYSVSREKKESFPLTVTSAQKNPTAFYLCATTGTGGIYEQFFGPGTRLTVL.

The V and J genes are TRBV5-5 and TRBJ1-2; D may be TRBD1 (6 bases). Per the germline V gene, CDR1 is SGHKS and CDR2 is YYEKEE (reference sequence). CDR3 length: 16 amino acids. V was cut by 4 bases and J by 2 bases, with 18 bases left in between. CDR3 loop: CASSVTTGKGNYGYTF. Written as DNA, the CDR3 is TGTGCCAGCAGCGTTACTACAGGGAAGGGGAACTATGGCTACACCTTC.

The CDR3: CASSLTSTSGGDTGELFF. The DNA for the CDR3 is TGTGCCAGCAGCTTAACTTCGACTAGCGGGGGCGACACCGGGGAGCTGTTTTTT. The V gene is TRBV7-3, the J gene TRBJ2-2; 12 nucleotides line up with TRBD2. J lost 3 bases, V lost 0 bases, and 5 bases had no gene match. This CDR3 has 18 residues. Per the germline V gene, CDR1 is SGHTA and CDR2 is FQGTGA. The entire variable domain, with the rest obtained from reference TRBV7-3 and TRBJ2-2, is as follows: GAGVSQTPSNKVTEKGKYVELRCDPISGHTALYWYRQSLGQGPEFLIYFQGTGAADDSGLPNDRFFAVRPEGSVSTLKIQRTERGDSAVYLCASSLTSTSGGDTGELFFGEGSRLTVL.

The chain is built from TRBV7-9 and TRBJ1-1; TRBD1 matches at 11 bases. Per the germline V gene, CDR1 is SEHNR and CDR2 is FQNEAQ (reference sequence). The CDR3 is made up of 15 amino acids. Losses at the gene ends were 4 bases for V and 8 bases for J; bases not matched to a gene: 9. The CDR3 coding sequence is TGTGCCAGCAGCTACGCCGGGACAGGGGGAACGGAAGCTTTCTTT. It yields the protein CASSYAGTGGTEAFF.

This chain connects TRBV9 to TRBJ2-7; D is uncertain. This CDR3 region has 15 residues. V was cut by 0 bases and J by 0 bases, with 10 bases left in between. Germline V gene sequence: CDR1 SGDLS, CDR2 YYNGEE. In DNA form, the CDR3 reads TGTGCCAGCAGCGTAGGTGTTAGCATCTCCTACGAGCAGTACTTC. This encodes CASSVGVSISYEQYF.

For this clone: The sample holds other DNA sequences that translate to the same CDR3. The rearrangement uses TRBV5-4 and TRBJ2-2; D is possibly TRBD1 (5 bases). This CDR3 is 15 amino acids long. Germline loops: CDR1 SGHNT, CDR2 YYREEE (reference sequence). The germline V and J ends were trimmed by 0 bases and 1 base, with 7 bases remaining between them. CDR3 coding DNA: TGTGCCAGCAGCTTGGAAGGGGTGAACACCGGGGAGCTGTTTTTT. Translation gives CASSLEGVNTGELFF.

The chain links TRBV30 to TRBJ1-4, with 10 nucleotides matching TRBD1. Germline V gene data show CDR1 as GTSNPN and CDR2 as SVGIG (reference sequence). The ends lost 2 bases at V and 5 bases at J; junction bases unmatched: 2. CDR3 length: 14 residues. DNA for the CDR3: TGTGCCTGGAGTACGACAGGGGGCAATGAAAAACTGTTTTTT. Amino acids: CAWSTTGGNEKLFF.

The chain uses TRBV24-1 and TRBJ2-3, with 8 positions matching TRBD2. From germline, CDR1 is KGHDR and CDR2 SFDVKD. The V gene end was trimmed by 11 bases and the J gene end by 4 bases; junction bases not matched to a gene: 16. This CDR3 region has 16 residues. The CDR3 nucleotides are TGTGCCAGCGGGGGAGGAGTAGCGGGAAGGTCAGATACGCAGTATTTT. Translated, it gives CASGGGVAGRSDTQYF.

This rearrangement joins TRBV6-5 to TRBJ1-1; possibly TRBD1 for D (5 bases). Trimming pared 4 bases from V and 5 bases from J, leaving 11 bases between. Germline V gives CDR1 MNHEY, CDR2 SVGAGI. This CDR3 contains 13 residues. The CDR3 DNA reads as TGTGCCAGCAGTTCGCAGGGATTTACTGAAGCTTTCTTT. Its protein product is CASSSQGFTEAFF.

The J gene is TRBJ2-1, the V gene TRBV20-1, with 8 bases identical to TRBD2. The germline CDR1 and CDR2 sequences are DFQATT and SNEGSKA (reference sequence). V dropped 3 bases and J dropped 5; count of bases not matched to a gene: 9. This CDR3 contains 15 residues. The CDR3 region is CSASTSGGRDNEQFF. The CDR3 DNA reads TGCAGTGCTAGTACCAGCGGGGGCCGTGACAATGAGCAGTTCTTC.

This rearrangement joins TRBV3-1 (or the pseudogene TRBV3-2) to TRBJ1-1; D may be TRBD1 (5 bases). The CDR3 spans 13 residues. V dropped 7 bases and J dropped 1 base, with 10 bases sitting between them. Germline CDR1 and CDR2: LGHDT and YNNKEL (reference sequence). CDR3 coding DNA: TGTGCCAGCACGGGGGACCAGAACACTGAAGCTTTCTTT. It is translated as CASTGDQNTEAFF.

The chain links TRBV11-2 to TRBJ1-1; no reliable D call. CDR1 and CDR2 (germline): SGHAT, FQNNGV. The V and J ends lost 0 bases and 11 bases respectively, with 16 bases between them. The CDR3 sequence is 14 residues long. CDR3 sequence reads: CASSLDQTYSAAFF. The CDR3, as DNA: TGTGCCAGCAGCTTAGATCAAACCTACAGTGCCGCTTTCTTT.

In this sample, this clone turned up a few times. The DNA for the CDR3 is TGTGCCAGCCGGGACAGAGACACTGAAGCTTTCTTT. Protein product: CASRDRDTEAFF. The chain is built from TRBV18 and TRBJ1-1; 7 bases align to TRBD1. The CDR3 spans 12 residues. Trimming took 8 bases from V and 3 from J; bases not matched to a gene: 3. Germline assignment: CDR1 KGHSH and CDR2 LQKENI. The whole variable domain, remainder taken from reference TRBV18 and TRBJ1-1, is NAGVMQNPRHLVRRRGQEARLRCSPMKGHSHVYWYRQLPEEGLKFMVYLQKENIIDESGMPKERFSAEFPKEGPSILRIQQVVRGDSAAYFCASRDRDTEAFFGQGTRLTVV.

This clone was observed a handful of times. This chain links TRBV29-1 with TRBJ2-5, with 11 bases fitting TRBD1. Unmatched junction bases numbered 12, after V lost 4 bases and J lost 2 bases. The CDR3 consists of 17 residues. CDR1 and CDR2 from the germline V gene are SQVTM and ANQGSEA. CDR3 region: CSVAGDRGISRQETQYF. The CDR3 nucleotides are TGCAGCGTTGCGGGGGACAGGGGGATTAGTAGGCAAGAGACCCAGTACTTC.

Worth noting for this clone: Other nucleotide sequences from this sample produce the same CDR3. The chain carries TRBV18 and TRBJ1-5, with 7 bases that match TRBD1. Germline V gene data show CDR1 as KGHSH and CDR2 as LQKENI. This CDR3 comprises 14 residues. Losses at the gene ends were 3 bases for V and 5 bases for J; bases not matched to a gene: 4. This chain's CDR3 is CASSPDRADQPQHF. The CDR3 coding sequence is TGTGCCAGCTCACCCGACAGGGCCGATCAGCCCCAGCATTTT.

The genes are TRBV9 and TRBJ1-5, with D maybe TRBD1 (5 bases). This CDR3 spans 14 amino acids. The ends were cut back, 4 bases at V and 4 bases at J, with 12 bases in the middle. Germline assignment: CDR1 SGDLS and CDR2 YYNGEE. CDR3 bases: TGTGCCAGCAGCCCGGACGGGGGGAATCAGCCCCAGCATTTT. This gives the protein CASSPDGGNQPQHF.

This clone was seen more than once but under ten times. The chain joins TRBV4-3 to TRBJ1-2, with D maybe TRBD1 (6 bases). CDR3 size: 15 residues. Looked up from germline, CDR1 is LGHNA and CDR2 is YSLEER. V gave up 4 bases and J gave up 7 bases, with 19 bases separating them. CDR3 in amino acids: CASSLSQGTIGGYTF. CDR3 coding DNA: TGCGCCAGCAGCCTTAGCCAGGGGACAATAGGTGGCTACACCTTC.

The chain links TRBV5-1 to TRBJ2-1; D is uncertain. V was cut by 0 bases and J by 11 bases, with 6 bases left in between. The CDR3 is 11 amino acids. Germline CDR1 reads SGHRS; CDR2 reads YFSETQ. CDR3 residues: CASSLEEKQFF. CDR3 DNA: TGCGCCAGCAGCTTGGAGGAGAAGCAGTTCTTC.

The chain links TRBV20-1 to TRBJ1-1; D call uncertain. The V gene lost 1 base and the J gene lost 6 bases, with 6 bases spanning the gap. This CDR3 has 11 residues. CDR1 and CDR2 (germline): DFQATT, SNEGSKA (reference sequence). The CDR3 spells CSARVESEAFF. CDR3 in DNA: TGCAGTGCTAGAGTCGAGTCTGAAGCTTTCTTT.

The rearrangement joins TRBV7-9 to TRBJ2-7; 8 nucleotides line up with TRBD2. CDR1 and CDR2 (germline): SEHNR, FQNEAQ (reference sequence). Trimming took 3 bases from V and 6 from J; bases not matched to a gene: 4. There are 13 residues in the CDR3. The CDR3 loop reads CASSLRSGGEQYF. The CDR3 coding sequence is TGTGCCAGCAGCTTGAGGAGCGGGGGCGAGCAGTACTTC.

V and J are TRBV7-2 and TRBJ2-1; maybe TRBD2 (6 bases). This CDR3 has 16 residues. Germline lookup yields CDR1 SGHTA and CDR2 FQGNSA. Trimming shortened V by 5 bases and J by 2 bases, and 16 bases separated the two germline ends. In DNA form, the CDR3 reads TGTGCCAGCAGCAAACAGGTGGGGGGTACCTACAATGAGCAGTTCTTC. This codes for CASSKQVGGTYNEQFF.

CDR3 sequence (DNA): TGTGCCAGCAGCCAGGTTTCGGGGGGCTCCACCAGCACAGATACGCAGTATTTT. Encoded protein: CASSQVSGGSTSTDTQYF. The gene calls are TRBV4-2 and TRBJ2-3; D possibly corresponds to TRBD2 (7 bases). V lost 3 bases, J lost 0 bases, and 19 bases lay in between. Per germline, CDR1 LGHNA and CDR2 YNFKEQ. CDR3 size: 18 residues.

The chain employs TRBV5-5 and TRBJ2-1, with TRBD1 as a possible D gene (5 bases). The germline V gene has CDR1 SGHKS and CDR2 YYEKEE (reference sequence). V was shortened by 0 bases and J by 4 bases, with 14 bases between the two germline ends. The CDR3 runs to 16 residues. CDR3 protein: CASSLVGVSGYNEQFF. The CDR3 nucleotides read TGTGCCAGCAGCTTGGTAGGGGTATCGGGTTACAATGAGCAGTTCTTC.

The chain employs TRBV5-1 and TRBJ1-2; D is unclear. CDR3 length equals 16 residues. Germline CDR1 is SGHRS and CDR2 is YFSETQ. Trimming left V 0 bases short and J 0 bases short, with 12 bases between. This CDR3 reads CASSLVGGSANYGYTF. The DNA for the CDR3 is TGCGCCAGCAGCTTGGTTGGCGGCTCAGCTAACTATGGCTACACCTTC.

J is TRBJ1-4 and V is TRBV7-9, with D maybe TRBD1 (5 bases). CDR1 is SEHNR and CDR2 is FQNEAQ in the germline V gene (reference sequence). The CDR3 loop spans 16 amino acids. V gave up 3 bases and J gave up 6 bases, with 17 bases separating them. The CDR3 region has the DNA TGTGCCAGCAGCTTGTTGACGGGGAGGGGAGATGAAAAACTGTTTTTT. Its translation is CASSLLTGRGDEKLFF. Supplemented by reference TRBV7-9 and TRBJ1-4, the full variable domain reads DTGVSQNPRHKITKRGQNVTFRCDPISEHNRLYWYRQTLGQGPEFLTYFQNEAQLEKSRLLSDRFSAERPKGSFSTLEIQRTEQGDSAMYLCASSLLTGRGDEKLFFGSGTQLSVL.

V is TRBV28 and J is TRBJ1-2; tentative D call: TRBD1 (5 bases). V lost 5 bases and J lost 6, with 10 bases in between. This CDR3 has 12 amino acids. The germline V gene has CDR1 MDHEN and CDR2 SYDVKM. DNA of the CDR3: TGTGCCAGCAGTATGGGGCCCCATGGCTACACCTTC. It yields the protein CASSMGPHGYTF.

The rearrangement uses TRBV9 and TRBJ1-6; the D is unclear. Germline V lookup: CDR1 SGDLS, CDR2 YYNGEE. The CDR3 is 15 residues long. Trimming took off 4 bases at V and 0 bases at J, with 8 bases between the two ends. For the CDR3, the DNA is TGTGCCAGCAGCCGCCTGAGCTCCTATAATTCACCCCTCCACTTT. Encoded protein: CASSRLSSYNSPLHF.